Presented here are 22 T cell receptor beta chains from one specimen sequenced in a study of metastatic and nonmetastatic thyroid tumors. Every patient was untreated before thyroid surgery. TCRdb re-analyzed the PCR reads through MiXCR. The sample yields around 34,000 clones, around 17% seen once. Sequencing was done on a sample of blood. These receptor sequences come from a female donor with papillary thyroid cancer or a benign thyroid nodule (not recorded which). Some clones in this sample may be carry-over from other donors' samples.

This clone was seen ten or more times. The J gene is TRBJ2-2, the V gene TRBV10-3; D is possibly TRBD2 (6 bases). The length of the CDR3 is 15 residues. Germline V gene lookup returns CDR1 ENHRY and CDR2 SYGVKD. The V and J ends lost 10 bases and 7 bases respectively, with 22 bases between them. CDR3 in amino acids: CATAVGGVNGGELFF. The CDR3 nucleotides read TGTGCCACCGCGGTCGGCGGGGTTAACGGCGGGGAGCTGTTTTTT.

This clone was seen ten or more times. The chain employs TRBV19 and TRBJ2-1, with a tentative D call TRBD2 (5 bases). Per the germline V gene, CDR1 is LNHDA and CDR2 is SQIVND (reference sequence). V was shortened by 2 bases and J by 4 bases, with 18 bases between the two germline ends. The CDR3 is made up of 17 amino acids. The CDR3 region has the DNA TGTGCCAGTAGTATAAGGCAGATACAAAGGGAGTACAATGAGCAGTTCTTC. The encoded protein is CASSIRQIQREYNEQFF.

This clone was found many times. The gene calls are TRBV20-1 and TRBJ1-5; 11 nucleotides align to TRBD1. CDR1 DFQATT and CDR2 SNEGSKA come from the germline V gene (reference sequence). Germline trimming cut 6 bases from V and 7 bases from J; bases unmatched to any gene: 11. The CDR3 has 15 amino acids. CDR3: CSAAPGQGDVQPQHF. CDR3 coding DNA: TGCAGTGCAGCACCGGGACAGGGGGACGTACAGCCCCAGCATTTT.

The sample holds a few counts of this clone. V and J are TRBV6-1 and TRBJ2-2, with TRBD1 as a possible D gene (6 bases). Trimming removed 7 bases from V and 6 bases from J, with 15 bases in between. The CDR3 sequence is 14 residues long. The germline V gene has CDR1 MNHNS and CDR2 SASEGT. For the CDR3, the DNA is TGTGCCAGCACCCAGGGGCCCGCAGCCGGGGAGCTGTTTTTT. Its translation is CASTQGPAAGELFF.

In this sample, this clone turned up many times. The sample carries other DNA sequences with the same CDR3. This rearrangement joins TRBV6-1 to TRBJ2-2, with D tentatively TRBD2 (5 bases). CDR3 size: 14 residues. Trimming removed 5 bases from V and 4 bases from J, with 11 bases in between. The V gene's germline CDR1 is MNHNS and CDR2 SASEGT. Written as DNA, the CDR3 is TGTGCCAGCAGTCGAGCGGACCCCACCGGGGAGCTGTTTTTT. Protein: CASSRADPTGELFF.

This clone has just a few counts. One end of the junction is discordant with germline, which a read error may explain. The rearrangement uses TRBV6-1 and TRBJ1-2; D not certain. There are 13 residues in the CDR3. The germline CDR1 and CDR2 sequences are MNHNS and SASEGT. The DNA for the CDR3 is TGTGCCAGCAGAATCCCGTCGAACTATTGCTACACCTTC. It encodes CASRIPSNYCYTF.

This clone has a count of ten or more. This chain connects TRBV19 to TRBJ2-7, with D hard to call. Germline V CDR1 and CDR2: LNHDA, SQIVND (reference sequence). This CDR3 contains 14 residues. V gave up 5 bases and J gave up 3 bases, with 14 bases separating them. The CDR3 region has the DNA TGTGCCAGTAGTCCCTCTATGGACGGCTACGAGCAGTACTTC. Translating gives CASSPSMDGYEQYF.

In nucleotides, the CDR3 is TGTGCCAGCAGTTTATTTTTAGGTGCTAGCCTCAATGAGCAGTTCTTC. It codes for CASSLFLGASLNEQFF. The V call is TRBV2, the J call TRBJ2-1; D is possibly TRBD2 (5 bases). The ends were cut back, 5 bases at V and 6 bases at J, with 20 bases in the middle. Germline CDR1 SNHLY, CDR2 FYNNEI. The CDR3 has 16 amino acids.

This clone was seen many times. J is TRBJ1-1 and V is TRBV7-9, with 7 bases that match TRBD1. Trimming took 7 bases from V and 5 from J; bases not matched to a gene: 7. From germline, CDR1 is SEHNR and CDR2 FQNEAQ (reference sequence). The CDR3 is made up of 13 amino acids. CDR3 amino acids: CASTQSRGTEAFF. The CDR3 DNA reads as TGTGCCAGCACCCAAAGCAGGGGGACTGAAGCTTTCTTT.

This clone has a count of ten or more. The chain combines TRBV6-4 with TRBJ2-1; no firm D call. The CDR3 is 13 residues long. Trimming cost V 0 bases and J 3 bases, with 3 bases left between them. Per germline, CDR1 MRHNA and CDR2 SNTAGT. In DNA, the CDR3 is TGTGCCAGCAGTGACTCGGACTACAATGAGCAGTTCTTC. It translates to CASSDSDYNEQFF.

This clone was recorded many times. A single base separates this from a much larger clone, so it may be a read error. The sample has other DNA sequences that encode this CDR3 too. The chain has TRBV5-1 and TRBJ1-4; 7 bases are a match to TRBD1. J was trimmed by 11 bases and V by 0 bases; bases with no gene match: 10. This CDR3 region has 15 residues. The germline CDR1 and CDR2 sequences are SGHRS and YFSETQ. The CDR3 protein is CASSLAAGGGEKLFF. CDR3 sequence (DNA): TGCGCCAGCAGCTTGGCCGCAGGGGGTGGTGAGAAACTGTTTTTT.

This clone was observed many times. The V call is TRBV12-5, the J call TRBJ2-3; D unclear. The CDR3 runs to 9 residues. Trimming cost V 10 bases and J 5 bases, with 4 bases left between them. From germline, CDR1 is LGHNT and CDR2 FRNRAP. Here the CDR3 reads CAKRDTQYF. In DNA, the CDR3 is TGTGCTAAGCGAGATACGCAGTATTTT.

This clone was counted a few times. The sample has other DNA sequences that encode this CDR3 too. The chain links TRBV6-1 to TRBJ2-7; D is perhaps TRBD2 (5 bases). Germline V lookup: CDR1 MNHNS, CDR2 SASEGT. V was pared by 6 bases and J by 3 bases, with 18 bases between. This CDR3 spans 15 amino acids. CDR3: CASSPTSVGDYEQYF. The DNA for the CDR3 is TGTGCCAGCAGCCCTACTAGTGTGGGAGACTACGAGCAGTACTTC.

Many counts were recorded for this clone. The chain is built from TRBV6-5 and TRBJ1-4; D remains unclear. Trimming shortened V by 2 bases and J by 0 bases, and 4 bases separated the two germline ends. Germline-derived CDR1 and CDR2 are MNHEY and SVGAGI. The CDR3 extends over 14 amino acids. In DNA form, the CDR3 reads TGTGCCAGCAGTTACGGGCCAACTAATGAAAAACTGTTTTTT. Translated, it gives CASSYGPTNEKLFF.

Comments on this clone: A junction boundary mismatches the germline segment, possibly from a read error. The rearrangement joins TRBV9 to TRBJ2-6, with D possibly TRBD1 on 6 matching bases. Per the germline V gene, CDR1 is SGDLS and CDR2 is YYNGEE. The CDR3 covers 17 residues. CDR3 in DNA: TGTGCCAGCAGCTCGCCGGGACACCGCTCTGCGGCCAACGTCCTGACTTTC. Translated: CASSSPGHRSAANVLTF.

This clone was seen at least ten times. The J gene is TRBJ2-2, the V gene TRBV24-1; 7 nucleotides match TRBD1. Trimming removed 5 bases from V and 0 bases from J; junction bases left unmatched: 11. Germline CDR1 KGHDR, CDR2 SFDVKD. This CDR3 contains 18 residues. The CDR3 coding sequence is TGTGCCACCAGTGGGAACCCCTGGGACAGCGCGAACACCGGGGAGCTGTTTTTT. It yields the protein CATSGNPWDSANTGELFF.

This clone was seen at least ten times. V is TRBV6-1 and J is TRBJ2-5; TRBD2 matches 13 bases. V shed 0 bases and J 4 bases; nucleotides not matched to a gene: 2. The germline V gene has CDR1 MNHNS and CDR2 SASEGT. The CDR3 runs 16 residues. The CDR3 coding sequence is TGTGCCAGCAGTGAAGCACTAGCGGGAGGGGGAGAGACCCAGTACTTC. This sequence encodes CASSEALAGGGETQYF.

This clone was counted many times. The rearrangement joins TRBV6-1 to TRBJ2-1, with D perhaps being TRBD1 or TRBD2 (5 bases each). Trimming left V 7 bases short and J 8 bases short, with 21 bases between. Germline V gives CDR1 MNHNS, CDR2 SASEGT. There are 15 residues in the CDR3. In nucleotides, the CDR3 is TGTGCCAGCATATTTGACGGGACCCGTCTCGATGAGCAGTTCTTC. It translates to CASIFDGTRLDEQFF.

As regards this clone: A much bigger clone sits one base away, suggesting this may be a read error. The chain recombines TRBV4-1 with TRBJ2-2; D is uncertain. The CDR3 sequence is 15 residues long. Germline V gene data show CDR1 as MGHRA and CDR2 as YSYEKL. Trimming pared 1 base from V and 1 base from J, leaving 7 bases between. This CDR3 reads CASSQGPWNTGELFF. CDR3 DNA sequence: TGCGCCAGCAGCCAAGGGCCATGGAACACCGGGGAGCTGTTTTTT.

This sequence joins TRBV20-1 and TRBJ1-1, with TRBD1 matching over 7 bases. This CDR3 contains 13 residues. The ends lost 4 bases at V and 10 bases at J; junction bases unmatched: 12. CDR1 and CDR2 (germline): DFQATT, SNEGSKA (reference sequence). The CDR3 here is CSAKDEGAGGAFF. CDR3 DNA sequence: TGCAGTGCTAAGGATGAGGGGGCCGGAGGAGCTTTCTTT.

The V and J genes are TRBV28 and TRBJ2-7; possibly TRBD1 or TRBD2 for D (5 bases each). V was shortened by 5 bases and J by 2 bases, with 16 bases between the two germline ends. Germline lookup yields CDR1 MDHEN and CDR2 SYDVKM. The CDR3 consists of 15 residues. CDR3 protein: CASSQTGTNTYEQYF. The CDR3 DNA reads TGTGCCAGCAGTCAAACCGGGACCAACACCTACGAGCAGTACTTC.

This clone was counted between two and nine times. The conserved phenylalanine or tryptophan is not found at the CDR3 terminus, so this likely reflects a read error. The chain combines TRBV6-1 with TRBJ2-7; D unclear. Trimming pared 11 bases from V and 6 bases from J, leaving 20 bases between. Germline lookup yields CDR1 MNHNS and CDR2 SASEGT. CDR3 length equals 13 residues. The CDR3: CAGADGLGFEQYL. CDR3 nucleotide sequence: TGTGCCGGAGCTGATGGATTGGGTTTCGAGCAGTACCTC.